This TCR beta chain is drawn from a study of CD8 T cells in ankylosing spondylitis. Quantitative molecular-barcoded 5'-RACE generated the TCR beta libraries. TCRdb called the 5' RACE reads again in MiXCR, with one record for every CDR3 protein. The table has 200,000 or so distinct CDR3 sequences, roughly 26% seen once; the top ten hold 6.6%. Regarding the study as a whole: It appeared that ankylosing spondylitis blood was characterized by a TCR beta motif of under ten highly homologous variants.

The CDR3 has 17 residues. V lost 4 bases and J 2 bases, leaving 20 bases between the germline ends. Germline V lookup: CDR1 SGHDT, CDR2 YYEEEE. This clonotype was counted ten times or more. Antigen specificity is unknown. The chain couples TRBV5-6 to TRBJ2-3; D may be TRBD1 (5 bases). This clonotype originated in a male donor with ankylosing spondylitis or in good health (not recorded which). Sequenced: blood, either unsorted or a sorted T cell fraction (not recorded which). This CDR3 is CASSTNWGRHLTDTQYF. The CDR3 DNA follows: TGTGCCAGCAGCACCAATTGGGGCCGCCATCTCACAGATACGCAGTATTTT.